One sample yielded the 25 T cell receptor beta chains listed below, sequenced in a study of post-analysis software for immune sequencing data. Unique molecular identifiers had been added to the TCR beta cDNA libraries. One entry per CDR3 protein, called by TCRdb with MiXCR from the PCR reads. The repertoire consists of about 200,000 distinct CDR3 sequences, with approximately 28% occurring once and the leading ten covering about 3.7%. Their specific antigens are unknown. Study-wide points: Five TRBV segments, TRBV5-6, TRBV5-1 and TRBV20-1 among them, were found more frequent in patients than controls.

Sequencing was done on a sample of blood. The receptors here all came from a girl under 18 with multiple sclerosis.

As for this clonotype: No DNA is shown, since the ends of the CDR3 on it are uncertain; the CDR3 is the one TCRdb lists. The chain couples TRBV24-1 to TRBJ2-1; the tabulated D call, TRBD1, remains unverified against the DNA. Including both end residues, the CDR3 is 13 amino acids long. Germline assignment: CDR1 KGHDR and CDR2 SFDVKD. The CDR3 is CATSGFGDGAPFF.

This clonotype was counted many times. The rearrangement uses TRBV6-4 and TRBJ2-1, with a tentative D call TRBD2 (5 bases). With 0 bases removed from V and 0 bases from J, the gap between germline ends came to 12 bases. The CDR3 sequence is 17 residues long. Per the germline V gene, CDR1 is MRHNA and CDR2 is SNTAGT. The CDR3 sequence is CASSDSWTGSSYNEQFF. The CDR3 nucleotides are TGTGCCAGCAGTGACTCCTGGACTGGTAGCTCCTACAATGAGCAGTTCTTC.

The chain has TRBV5-5 and TRBJ2-1, with D possibly being TRBD1 (5 bases). The tail of the sequence fits TRBJ2-7 better, so the J call may be wrong. CDR1 SGHKS and CDR2 YYEKEE come from the germline V gene (reference sequence). The CDR3 runs 18 residues. The chain's CDR3 is CASSLGGVQGQNFYEQYF. CDR3 nucleotide sequence: TGTGCCAGCAGCTTGGGGGGTGTGCAGGGTCAAAACTTCTACGAGCAGTACTTC.

This clonotype was counted only a few times. The genes are TRBV19 and TRBJ1-4; TRBD1 aligns across 7 bases. Looked up from germline, CDR1 is LNHDA and CDR2 is SQIVND (reference sequence). The CDR3 is 13 residues long. With 10 bases clipped from V and 9 bases from J, the junction kept 11 bases outside the gene matches. CDR3 in DNA: TGTGCCACCCACCCGGGCAGGGGGAAAAAACTGTTTTTT. Encoded protein: CATHPGRGKKLFF.

The chain has TRBV28 and TRBJ1-5; a possible D gene is TRBD1 (6 bases). Germline V lookup: CDR1 MDHEN, CDR2 SYDVKM. The CDR3 has 15 amino acids. The V and J ends lost 6 bases and 3 bases respectively, with 15 bases between them. The CDR3 loop is CASRLDRPLNQPQHF. DNA for the CDR3: TGTGCCAGCAGGTTAGACAGGCCCCTCAATCAGCCCCAGCATTTT.

Turning to this clonotype: Compared with germline, one end of the junction differs, possibly owing to a read error. The rearrangement links TRBV7-9 to TRBJ2-1, with TRBD2 matching over 11 bases. From germline, CDR1 is SEHNR and CDR2 FQNEAQ (reference sequence). This CDR3 has 16 amino acids. CDR3 DNA: TGTACCAGCAGCTTTAGTCGACTAGCGGGGAGCAACGAGCAGTTCTTC. This gives the protein CTSSFSRLAGSNEQFF.

Here the CDR3 DNA reads TGCAGCGGTACTAAGCGGGAGCGCTGGAATGAGCAGTTCTTC. Translation: CSGTKRERWNEQFF. The genes are TRBV29-1 and TRBJ2-1; 8 nucleotides line up with TRBD2. Trimming removed 7 bases from V and 7 bases from J; junction bases left unmatched: 12. CDR3 length equals 14 residues. Germline lookup yields CDR1 SQVTM and CDR2 ANQGSEA.

This clonotype has only a few counts. This sequence joins TRBV5-1 and TRBJ1-2; D gene unclear. From germline, CDR1 is SGHRS and CDR2 YFSETQ. The CDR3 has 14 amino acids. V gave up 2 bases and J gave up 0 bases, with 8 bases separating them. CDR3 in amino acids: CASSFASTNYGYTF. In nucleotides, the CDR3 is TGCGCCAGCAGCTTCGCAAGTACTAACTATGGCTACACCTTC.

Worth noting for this clonotype: One base away lies a much larger clone, so this may be a sequencing read error. No DNA is shown, since the ends of the CDR3 on it are uncertain; the CDR3 is the one TCRdb lists. This sequence joins TRBV20-1 and TRBJ2-6. The germline V gene encodes CDR1 DFQATT and CDR2 SNEGSKA (reference sequence). The CDR3 contains 14 residues when both ends are counted. CDR3 sequence: CSFGRGSGANVRTF.

The sample holds many counts of this clonotype. The V gene is TRBV20-1, the J gene TRBJ1-1; D is undetermined. The CDR3 totals 15 residues. Germline V gene sequence: CDR1 DFQATT, CDR2 SNEGSKA (reference sequence). The V and J ends lost 4 bases and 1 base respectively, with 16 bases between them. DNA for the CDR3: TGCAGTGCTATATTAGCGGGCGCCGGGAACACTGAAGCTTTCTTT. This sequence encodes CSAILAGAGNTEAFF.

The V gene is TRBV5-1, the J gene TRBJ1-1; D call uncertain. Trimming took 2 bases from V and 2 from J, leaving 7 bases between them. The CDR3 is 13 residues long. CDR1 and CDR2 from the germline V gene are SGHRS and YFSETQ. The CDR3 loop is CASSFTENTEAFF. The CDR3, as DNA: TGCGCCAGCAGCTTCACAGAAAACACTGAAGCTTTCTTT.

The rearrangement uses TRBV25-1 and TRBJ1-3, with D hard to call. Germline V lookup: CDR1 MGHDK, CDR2 SYGVNS. The V and J ends lost 3 bases and 1 base respectively, with 7 bases between them. The CDR3 contains 14 residues. CDR3 sequence reads: CASSDGNSGNTIYF. CDR3 DNA sequence: TGTGCCAGCAGTGACGGTAATTCTGGAAACACCATATATTTT.

The chain recombines TRBV6-4 with TRBJ2-1; D perhaps matches TRBD1 (6 bases). V lost 8 bases and J 2 bases, leaving 16 bases between the germline ends. This CDR3 is 15 amino acids long. From germline, CDR1 is MRHNA and CDR2 SNTAGT. CDR3 in DNA: TGTGCCAGCTGGGAAGGGGCAGGGGCCTACAATGAGCAGTTCTTC. As protein: CASWEGAGAYNEQFF.

This clonotype has more than one count but fewer than ten. The rearrangement joins TRBV4-1 to TRBJ1-2; D is perhaps TRBD1 (6 bases). This CDR3 has 15 amino acids. V was pared by 0 bases and J by 5 bases, with 13 bases between. Germline V lookup: CDR1 MGHRA, CDR2 YSYEKL. The CDR3 sequence is CASSQDPGQLYGYTF. DNA of the CDR3: TGCGCCAGCAGCCAAGATCCCGGACAGCTTTATGGCTACACCTTC.

This clonotype was picked up a small number of times. The CDR3 sequence is CASSSEQGNTEAFF. The CDR3 DNA reads as TGTGCCAGCAGTTCGGAACAGGGAAACACTGAAGCTTTCTTT. The chain combines TRBV6-6 with TRBJ1-1, with D possibly being TRBD1 (6 bases). Trimming took off 4 bases at V and 2 bases at J, with 11 bases between the two ends. This CDR3 spans 14 amino acids. Germline V lookup: CDR1 MNHNY, CDR2 SVGAGI (reference sequence).

This clonotype was found a few times. V and J are TRBV5-1 and TRBJ2-3, with 9 bases that match TRBD1. This CDR3 comprises 19 residues. V was clipped by 5 bases and J by 10 bases; unmatched bases: 26. In germline, CDR1 is SGHRS, CDR2 YFSETQ. The CDR3 loop reads CASRPTEYPGQGVDGAQYF. Written as DNA, the CDR3 is TGCGCCAGCAGGCCTACAGAGTATCCGGGACAGGGTGTGGATGGGGCGCAGTATTTT.

This clonotype occurred a few times. V and J are TRBV5-1 and TRBJ2-5, with a tentative D call TRBD1 (6 bases). Germline lookup yields CDR1 SGHRS and CDR2 YFSETQ. The CDR3 covers 14 residues. Trimming pared 0 bases from V and 11 bases from J, leaving 17 bases between. CDR3 in amino acids: CASSLVMQGQGQYF. CDR3 DNA sequence: TGCGCCAGCAGCTTGGTGATGCAGGGACAAGGGCAGTACTTC.

This clonotype has more than one count but fewer than ten. This rearrangement joins TRBV6-5 to TRBJ1-1; no clear D. This CDR3 has 11 residues. Germline assignment: CDR1 MNHEY and CDR2 SVGAGI. V lost 10 bases, J lost 8 bases, and 14 bases lay in between. The CDR3 region has the DNA TGTGCCATAAAAACAGAGACAGAAGCTTTCTTT. Translating gives CAIKTETEAFF.

On this clonotype: A much larger clone differs from this one at a single base, so this may be a read error. V and J are TRBV5-1 and TRBJ2-6; D possibly uses TRBD1 or TRBD2 (5 bases each). The CDR3 has 15 amino acids. In germline, CDR1 is SGHRS, CDR2 YFSETQ. The CDR3 DNA sequence: TGCGCCAGCAGCTTACCAGGATCCGGGGCCAACGTCCGGACTTTC. Translating it yields CASSLPGSGANVRTF.

At least ten counts were recorded for this clonotype. The genes are TRBV12-3 or TRBV12-4 and TRBJ1-5; 8 bases align to TRBD1. The CDR3 runs 13 residues. V was pared by 11 bases and J by 4 bases, with 7 bases of the junction left unmatched. As DNA, the CDR3 is TGTGCCTCCAATAGACAGGGGAATCAGCCCCAGCATTTT. Translated, it gives CASNRQGNQPQHF.

This chain uses TRBV7-8 with TRBJ1-5; D perhaps matches TRBD1 (5 bases). The germline CDR1 and CDR2 sequences are SGHVS and FQNEAQ. Trimming removed 6 bases at V and 8 bases at J, with 11 bases between. The CDR3 loop spans 12 amino acids. The CDR3 nucleotides are TGTGCCAGCAGTAAACTAGGGGAGCCCCAGCATTTT. Translated, it gives CASSKLGEPQHF.

This clonotype was picked up a small number of times. The CDR3 region is CAISEQARGQNSPLHF. CDR3 nucleotide sequence: TGTGCCATCAGTGAGCAGGCAAGGGGTCAGAACTCACCCCTCCACTTT. V and J are TRBV10-3 and TRBJ1-6, with D possibly TRBD1 on 5 matching bases. The CDR3 runs to 16 residues. From germline, CDR1 is ENHRY and CDR2 SYGVKD. The V end was cut by 2 bases, the J end by 10 bases, with 18 bases between.

The J gene is TRBJ2-5, the V gene TRBV20-1; 9 bases map to TRBD1. Germline V gene sequence: CDR1 DFQATT, CDR2 SNEGSKA (reference sequence). This CDR3 contains 15 residues. V was pared by 3 bases and J by 1 base, with 6 bases of the junction left unmatched. The CDR3 region is CSASPGQGGQETQYF. DNA of the CDR3: TGCAGTGCTAGCCCGGGACAGGGCGGCCAAGAGACCCAGTACTTC.

J is TRBJ1-4 and V is TRBV5-1, with D possibly matching TRBD1 (6 bases). The germline CDR1 and CDR2 sequences are SGHRS and YFSETQ. Deletions cut 4 bases from V and 5 bases from J, with 18 bases between. CDR3 size: 16 residues. CDR3 region: CASSISGGPYNEKLFF. CDR3 nucleotide sequence: TGCGCCAGCAGCATTAGCGGGGGGCCCTACAATGAAAAACTGTTTTTT.

In its sample, this clonotype is medium-sized. The chain links TRBV20-1 to TRBJ2-3, with D unclear. CDR1 is DFQATT, CDR2 SNEGSKA, per germline (reference sequence). V was shortened by 5 bases and J by 0 bases, with 6 bases between the two germline ends. This CDR3 comprises 12 residues. The CDR3: CSAPTSTDTQYF. As DNA, the CDR3 is TGCAGTGCTCCGACTAGCACAGATACGCAGTATTTT.